A selection of T cell receptor beta chains follows, all from one sample in a study of cytomegalovirus exposure and HLA in healthy donors. Clones were sequenced by immunoSEQ multiplex PCR, and TCRdb holds only the in-frame ones, with some missing. The sample lists 200,000 to 250,000 clones; 60% to 80% were seen once. Sequenced input: PBMCs. These receptors were taken from a male donor in good health and CMV-seronegative. The CDR3 runs from the conserved cysteine through the conserved F or W. Fields, in order: V gene, J gene, clone size, D gene, CDR3 length, CDR3 protein, CDR3 DNA. A D gene is named only where the DNA matches it firmly. Size tells how often a clone was seen (once, few, many) or the class of an expanded clone, and some rows leave it out.

TRBV6-5,TRBJ2-1,.,TRBD2,15,CASSPGAGGQDEQFF,TGTGCCAGCAGTCCGGGAGCGGGAGGGCAGGATGAGCAGTTCTTC
TRBV7-9,TRBJ1-2,.,TRBD1,13,CASSSGTAYGYTF,TGTGCCAGCAGCTCCGGGACAGCCTATGGCTACACCTTC
TRBV5-6,TRBJ2-7,few,TRBD1,14,CASSLGGRDYEQYF,TGTGCCAGCTCCCTAGGGGGCAGAGACTACGAGCAGTACTTC
TRBV18,TRBJ2-3,.,TRBD2,20,CASSPLTTSGRSTSTDTQYF,TGTGCCAGCTCACCATTGACGACTAGCGGGAGATCTACTAGCACAGATACGCAGTATTTT
TRBV30,TRBJ1-1,few,.,14,CAWEKTGMNTEAFF,TGTGCCTGGGAAAAGACGGGGATGAACACTGAAGCTTTCTTT
TRBV4-1,TRBJ1-6,.,.,15,CASSPQWGLNSPLHF,TGCGCCAGCAGCCCTCAATGGGGACTGAATTCACCCCTCCACTTT
TRBV29-1,TRBJ2-2,once,TRBD2,14,CSADSGRNTGELFF,TGCAGCGCTGATAGCGGGAGGAACACCGGGGAGCTGTTTTTT
TRBV28,TRBJ1-2,.,.,14,CASRPAGGNYGYTF,TGTGCCAGCAGGCCCGCGGGGGGGAACTATGGCTACACCTTC
TRBV27,TRBJ2-7,.,.,13,CASSFGLAYEQYF,TGTGCCAGCAGTTTTGGGCTGGCCTACGAGCAGTACTTC
TRBV7-3,TRBJ1-1,.,.,13,CASSLTGRAGAFF,TGTGCCAGCAGCCTCACCGGGAGAGCCGGAGCTTTCTTT
TRBV5-1,TRBJ2-3,.,.,14,CASSFMENTDTQYF,TGCGCCAGCAGCTTCATGGAGAACACAGATACGCAGTATTTT
TRBV18,TRBJ1-2,few,.,15,CASSPADRPGDGYTF,TGTGCCAGCTCACCCGCCGACAGGCCCGGAGATGGCTACACCTTC
TRBV30,TRBJ1-1,few,.,15,CAWRTSGPRNTEAFF,TGTGCCTGGAGGACGAGCGGACCCAGGAACACTGAAGCTTTCTTT
TRBV7-9,TRBJ1-1,.,.,14,CASSLGVGGTEAFF,TGTGCCAGCAGCTTAGGGGTGGGGGGCACTGAAGCTTTCTTT
TRBV7-2,TRBJ2-7,.,.,12,CASSLVPYEQYF,TGTGCCAGCAGCTTAGTTCCGTACGAGCAGTACTTC
TRBV12-2,TRBJ2-7,few,.,17,CASRLGETVQGSYEQYF,TGTGCAAGTCGCTTAGGGGAAACGGTACAGGGGTCCTACGAGCAGTACTTC
TRBV27,TRBJ2-7,.,.,15,CASSKGPEVASEQYF,TGTGCCAGCAGCAAGGGTCCGGAGGTGGCCAGCGAGCAGTACTTC
TRBV9,TRBJ1-6,.,.,14,CASGVGEGGAPLHF,TGTGCCAGCGGCGTAGGGGAGGGGGGGGCACCCCTCCACTTT